The clone carrying this T cell receptor (beta chain) was counted ten times or more. Antigen specificity is unknown. Amplified regions were TCR beta CDR3 sequences from RNA transcripts. TCR CDR3 regions were first amplified by RT-PCR with HTBI primers. TCRdb reprocessed the multiplex PCR reads with MiXCR, giving one entry per CDR3 protein. The table lists approximately 410,000 distinct CDR3 sequences, roughly 14% of them singletons. V was cut by 5 bases and J by 0 bases, with 11 bases left in between. The CDR3 is 15 amino acids. Germline lookup yields CDR1 SGHTA and CDR2 FQGNSA. The data originate from a study of T cells in Graves' hyperthyroidism and ophthalmopathy. Overall study results and limits: Ophthalmopathy, which appeared later, was predicted by the model a median about 5.9 months before onset.

Investigators excluded patients with uncontrolled infection, other autoimmune disease, pregnancy or lactation. Thyroid ultrasound, orbital computed tomography, clinical symptoms, and serum thyroxine and TRAb underpinned diagnoses. The chain joins TRBV7-2 to TRBJ1-5; D call uncertain. The TCR sequence derives from a man aged 18 to 29 with Graves' ophthalmopathy. Sequenced material: blood. The CDR3 spells CASSKESTSNQPQHF. DNA for the CDR3: TGTGCCAGCAGCAAGGAGAGTACTAGCAATCAGCCCCAGCATTTT.